These T cell receptor beta chains were read from a single sample in a study of neurological immune-mediated disorders. From the 5' RACE reads, TCRdb called clonotypes with MiXCR, one entry per CDR3 protein. The sample holds 40,000 to 50,000 distinct CDR3 sequences, about a tenth seen once. The material sequenced was PBMCs. These receptors all stem from a woman in her forties with HTLV-1-associated myelopathy (HAM/TSP). The CDR3 runs from the conserved cysteine through the conserved F or W. D genes are given only for firm matches. Where a row states a size, it is once, few, many or the class of an expanded clone; other rows omit it.

J gene: TRBJ2-3
clone size: NA
V gene: TRBV11-2
D gene: TRBD2
CDR3 protein: CVSSSGLATDTQYF
CDR3 DNA: TGTGTCAGCAGCTCCGGACTAGCAACAGATACGCAGTATTTT

J gene: TRBJ1-1
clone size: many
V gene: TRBV25-1
D gene: NA
CDR3 protein: CATLGDYTEAFF
CDR3 DNA: TGTGCCACCCTTGGAGATTACACTGAAGCTTTCTTT

J gene: TRBJ1-6
clone size: many
V gene: TRBV2
D gene: TRBD1
CDR3 protein: CASSEWTGASPLHF
CDR3 DNA: TGTGCCAGCAGTGAATGGACAGGGGCTTCACCCCTCCACTTT

J gene: TRBJ2-2
clone size: many
V gene: TRBV20-1
D gene: NA
CDR3 protein: CSARATGNTGELFF
CDR3 DNA: TGCAGTGCTAGGGCTACTGGAAACACCGGGGAGCTGTTTTTT

J gene: TRBJ2-3
clone size: many
V gene: TRBV5-1
D gene: TRBD2
CDR3 protein: CASSLGSGGTDTQYF
CDR3 DNA: TGCGCCAGCAGCTTAGGTAGCGGGGGCACAGATACGCAGTATTTT

J gene: TRBJ1-6
clone size: many
V gene: TRBV20-1
D gene: TRBD1
CDR3 protein: CSARGDRDTYNSPLHF
CDR3 DNA: TGCAGTGCTAGGGGAGACAGGGACACCTATAATTCACCCCTCCACTTT

J gene: TRBJ2-1
clone size: many
V gene: TRBV3-1
D gene: TRBD2
CDR3 protein: CASSPHGAGTNNEQFF
CDR3 DNA: TGTGCCAGCAGCCCCCATGGGGCGGGGACTAACAATGAGCAGTTCTTC

J gene: TRBJ2-3
clone size: many
V gene: TRBV5-1
D gene: NA
CDR3 protein: CASSFQITDTQYF
CDR3 DNA: TGCGCCAGCAGCTTTCAAATCACAGATACGCAGTATTTT

J gene: TRBJ2-3
clone size: many
V gene: TRBV29-1
D gene: TRBD1
CDR3 protein: CSVDRGGNTQYF
CDR3 DNA: TGCAGCGTGGACAGGGGAGGGAATACGCAGTATTTT

J gene: TRBJ2-1
clone size: NA
V gene: TRBV5-1
D gene: TRBD2
CDR3 protein: CASSLDGAGGYNEQFF
CDR3 DNA: TGCGCCAGCAGCTTGGATGGAGCGGGGGGTTACAATGAGCAGTTCTTC

J gene: TRBJ2-3
clone size: many
V gene: TRBV20-1
D gene: TRBD1
CDR3 protein: CSARVRGTGRPDTQYF
CDR3 DNA: TGCAGTGCTAGAGTTCGAGGGACAGGGAGACCAGATACGCAGTATTTT

J gene: TRBJ2-3
clone size: many
V gene: TRBV7-8
D gene: NA
CDR3 protein: CASSPRGAFTDTQYF
CDR3 DNA: TGTGCCAGCAGCCCACGGGGGGCCTTCACAGATACGCAGTATTTT

J gene: TRBJ2-6
clone size: many
V gene: TRBV14
D gene: NA
CDR3 protein: CASSQALSSGANVLTF
CDR3 DNA: TGTGCCAGCAGCCAAGCGCTGAGCTCTGGGGCCAACGTCCTGACTTTC

J gene: TRBJ1-4
clone size: many
V gene: TRBV11-2
D gene: NA
CDR3 protein: CASSLTWSANEKLFF
CDR3 DNA: TGTGCCAGCAGCTTAACGTGGTCGGCTAATGAAAAACTGTTTTTT

J gene: TRBJ1-5
clone size: many
V gene: TRBV18
D gene: NA
CDR3 protein: CASSPEGNQPQHF
CDR3 DNA: TGTGCCAGCTCACCAGAGGGCAATCAGCCCCAGCATTTT

J gene: TRBJ2-3
clone size: many
V gene: TRBV11-2
D gene: TRBD1
CDR3 protein: CASSLTGRGLGDTQYF
CDR3 DNA: TGTGCCAGCAGCTTAACAGGCAGGGGGCTCGGGGATACGCAGTATTTT

J gene: TRBJ2-3
clone size: many
V gene: TRBV5-1
D gene: NA
CDR3 protein: CASQGTDTQYF
CDR3 DNA: TGCGCCAGCCAGGGCACAGATACGCAGTATTTT

J gene: TRBJ2-1
clone size: many
V gene: TRBV7-3
D gene: NA
CDR3 protein: CASSLSWSYNEQFF
CDR3 DNA: TGTGCCAGCAGCTTGAGTTGGTCCTACAATGAGCAGTTCTTC

J gene: TRBJ1-2
clone size: few
V gene: TRBV18
D gene: TRBD1
CDR3 protein: CASSPAEGDRVYGYTF
CDR3 DNA: TGTGCCAGCTCACCTGCAGAGGGGGACAGAGTTTATGGCTACACCTTC

J gene: TRBJ1-1
clone size: many
V gene: TRBV4-3
D gene: NA
CDR3 protein: CASSQDRGPAGGTEAFF
CDR3 DNA: TGCGCCAGCAGCCAAGACAGGGGACCGGCGGGGGGGACTGAAGCTTTCTTT

J gene: TRBJ1-1
clone size: many
V gene: TRBV20-1
D gene: TRBD1
CDR3 protein: CSARRDREAFF
CDR3 DNA: TGCAGTGCTAGACGGGACAGGGAAGCTTTCTTT

J gene: TRBJ2-3
clone size: many
V gene: TRBV6-5
D gene: NA
CDR3 protein: CASSYSTGSTDTQYF
CDR3 DNA: TGTGCCAGCAGTTACTCGACCGGGAGCACAGATACGCAGTATTTT

J gene: TRBJ1-2
clone size: many
V gene: TRBV5-1
D gene: NA
CDR3 protein: CASSFQTGAGANYGYTF
CDR3 DNA: TGCGCCAGCAGCTTTCAAACGGGCGCGGGAGCTAACTATGGCTACACCTTC

J gene: TRBJ2-7
clone size: many
V gene: TRBV29-1
D gene: NA
CDR3 protein: CSVDGGSYEQYF
CDR3 DNA: TGCAGCGTTGATGGGGGGTCCTACGAGCAGTACTTC

J gene: TRBJ2-7
clone size: many
V gene: TRBV7-9
D gene: NA
CDR3 protein: CASSLVGFNSIYEQYF
CDR3 DNA: TGTGCCAGCAGCTTAGTTGGGTTTAACTCTATCTACGAGCAGTACTTC

J gene: TRBJ2-1
clone size: many
V gene: TRBV12-3/TRBV12-4
D gene: TRBD1
CDR3 protein: CASSLYPPGQGSNEQFF
CDR3 DNA: TGTGCCAGCAGTCTATACCCCCCGGGACAGGGCTCCAATGAGCAGTTCTTC

J gene: TRBJ2-3
clone size: many
V gene: TRBV14
D gene: TRBD2
CDR3 protein: CASSQDIPPGLAGVDSTDTQYF
CDR3 DNA: TGTGCCAGCAGCCAAGATATCCCTCCCGGACTAGCGGGGGTTGATAGCACAGATACGCAGTATTTT

J gene: TRBJ2-1
clone size: many
V gene: TRBV20-1
D gene: NA
CDR3 protein: CSAQGAVGMAGNEQFF
CDR3 DNA: TGCAGTGCTCAGGGAGCAGTGGGGATGGCGGGGAATGAGCAGTTCTTC

J gene: TRBJ2-3
clone size: NA
V gene: TRBV12-3/TRBV12-4
D gene: NA
CDR3 protein: CARNWGAESTDTQYF
CDR3 DNA: TGTGCCAGGAATTGGGGGGCTGAAAGCACAGATACGCAGTATTTT

J gene: TRBJ2-2
clone size: many
V gene: TRBV2
D gene: TRBD1
CDR3 protein: CASSEAGTGPGELFF
CDR3 DNA: TGTGCCAGCAGTGAAGCCGGGACAGGGCCCGGGGAGCTGTTTTTT

J gene: TRBJ2-1
clone size: many
V gene: TRBV12-3/TRBV12-4
D gene: NA
CDR3 protein: CASSLEPAYNEQFF
CDR3 DNA: TGTGCCAGCAGTTTAGAACCAGCCTACAATGAGCAGTTCTTC

J gene: TRBJ2-6
clone size: many
V gene: TRBV3-1
D gene: NA
CDR3 protein: CASSQDRGGFSSGANVLTF
CDR3 DNA: TGTGCCAGCAGCCAAGATCGCGGAGGGTTCAGCTCTGGGGCCAACGTCCTGACTTTC

J gene: TRBJ2-7
clone size: NA
V gene: TRBV19
D gene: NA
CDR3 protein: CASSKSRTLSYEQYF
CDR3 DNA: TGTGCCAGTAGTAAATCCCGGACTCTCTCCTACGAGCAGTACTTC

J gene: TRBJ2-7
clone size: many
V gene: TRBV20-1
D gene: NA
CDR3 protein: CREGQDLGNYEQYF
CDR3 DNA: TGCAGAGAGGGGCAGGACCTTGGAAACTACGAGCAGTACTTC

J gene: TRBJ1-5
clone size: few
V gene: TRBV27
D gene: NA
CDR3 protein: CASSLQFHQPQHF
CDR3 DNA: TGTGCCAGCAGTTTACAATTCCATCAGCCCCAGCATTTT

J gene: TRBJ2-3
clone size: many
V gene: TRBV15
D gene: NA
CDR3 protein: CATSRDMRDTQYF
CDR3 DNA: TGTGCCACCAGCAGAGATATGCGGGATACGCAGTATTTT

J gene: TRBJ2-4
clone size: many
V gene: TRBV7-2
D gene: TRBD1
CDR3 protein: CASSLVLGQSTKNIQYF
CDR3 DNA: TGTGCCAGCAGCTTAGTTCTGGGACAGTCTACCAAAAACATTCAGTACTTC

J gene: TRBJ2-3
clone size: many
V gene: TRBV5-1
D gene: TRBD1
CDR3 protein: CASSTQDRVTDTQYF
CDR3 DNA: TGCGCCAGCAGCACCCAGGACAGGGTGACAGATACGCAGTATTTT

J gene: TRBJ2-3
clone size: many
V gene: TRBV7-9
D gene: TRBD2
CDR3 protein: CASSLNRLAPTDTQYF
CDR3 DNA: TGTGCCAGCAGCTTAAACCGACTAGCCCCCACAGATACGCAGTATTTT

J gene: TRBJ2-7
clone size: many
V gene: TRBV4-3
D gene: NA
CDR3 protein: CASSQDAQSYEQYF
CDR3 DNA: TGCGCCAGCAGCCAAGATGCCCAATCCTACGAGCAGTACTTC

J gene: TRBJ2-3
clone size: many
V gene: TRBV10-3
D gene: TRBD1
CDR3 protein: CAITTGVGTDTQYF
CDR3 DNA: TGTGCCATCACTACAGGGGTGGGGACAGATACGCAGTATTTT

J gene: TRBJ2-7
clone size: many
V gene: TRBV4-1
D gene: NA
CDR3 protein: CASSQDGGASYEQYF
CDR3 DNA: TGCGCCAGCAGCCAAGACGGTGGGGCCTCCTACGAGCAGTACTTC

J gene: TRBJ1-3
clone size: many
V gene: TRBV6-5
D gene: NA
CDR3 protein: CASSYSIAGGSGNTIYF
CDR3 DNA: TGTGCCAGCAGTTACTCGATTGCGGGGGGTTCTGGAAACACCATATATTTT

J gene: TRBJ2-2
clone size: many
V gene: TRBV20-1
D gene: NA
CDR3 protein: CSASSWETGELFF
CDR3 DNA: TGCAGTGCGAGTAGCTGGGAGACCGGGGAGCTGTTTTTT

J gene: TRBJ2-5
clone size: many
V gene: TRBV20-1
D gene: TRBD2
CDR3 protein: CSASVASGGQETQYF
CDR3 DNA: TGCAGTGCTAGCGTGGCCAGCGGGGGACAAGAGACCCAGTACTTC

J gene: TRBJ2-7
clone size: many
V gene: TRBV19
D gene: TRBD1
CDR3 protein: CASRGTASSYEQYF
CDR3 DNA: TGTGCCAGTAGAGGGACAGCTAGCTCCTACGAGCAGTACTTC

J gene: TRBJ1-6
clone size: many
V gene: TRBV7-9
D gene: TRBD1
CDR3 protein: CASSSVGGATYNSPLHF
CDR3 DNA: TGTGCCAGCAGCTCAGTAGGGGGCGCAACCTATAATTCACCCCTCCACTTT

J gene: TRBJ2-3
clone size: many
V gene: TRBV12-3/TRBV12-4
D gene: TRBD1
CDR3 protein: CASSPYRGRVADTQYF
CDR3 DNA: TGTGCCAGCAGTCCATACAGGGGAAGGGTAGCAGATACGCAGTATTTT

J gene: TRBJ2-3
clone size: many
V gene: TRBV9
D gene: TRBD2
CDR3 protein: CASSVASGGPGNTQYF
CDR3 DNA: TGTGCCAGCAGCGTAGCTAGCGGGGGCCCGGGTAATACGCAGTATTTT

J gene: TRBJ2-7
clone size: many
V gene: TRBV14
D gene: TRBD2
CDR3 protein: CASSQTWGGRERYF
CDR3 DNA: TGTGCCAGCAGCCAAACCTGGGGAGGGCGTGAGCGGTACTTC

J gene: TRBJ2-6
clone size: once
V gene: TRBV25-1
D gene: NA
CDR3 protein: CVSRGGTVANVLTF
CDR3 DNA: TGTGTCAGCAGAGGGGGAACTGTGGCCAACGTCCTGACTTTC